This TCR beta chain appears in the sequencing data of a study of regulatory T cells in long-lasting Graves disease. General study results and limits: Persistent Graves' cases showed lower TCR diversity than newly diagnosed cases.

Through Arm-PCR of CDR3 regions and iRepertoire HTBI primers, TCR beta libraries were built. MiXCR, applied by TCRdb to the multiplex PCR reads, yields one record per CDR3 protein. The sample holds about 330,000 distinct CDR3 sequences, around 15% seen once. CDR3 length: 10 amino acids. V dropped 8 bases and J dropped 4 bases, with 5 bases sitting between them. CDR1 is LNHDA, CDR2 SQIVND, per germline (reference sequence). Details on this clonotype: Its antigen is currently unknown.

Time point here: newly diagnosed GD, antithyroid drugs for less than 3 months. PBMC-extracted RNA yielded the TCR library. The patient group derived from an endocrinology department in Xi'an, China. The data were also submitted as part of a second study, on T cells in Graves' hyperthyroidism and ophthalmopathy. That source reports: Researchers report that a 13 V-J model separated ophthalmopathy from stable hyperthyroidism.

The rearrangement joins TRBV19 to TRBJ1-2; D is uncertain. Sequencing used peripheral blood mononuclear cells (PBMCs), obtained at new diagnosis, from a patient treated with antithyroid drugs. The TCR was taken from a woman in her late teens or twenties with Graves disease. The CDR3 DNA reads TGTGCCAGTGAGGGCTATGGCTACACCTTC. Protein sequence: CASEGYGYTF.